Shown below are 27 T cell receptor beta chains from a single sample sequenced in a study of CD8+CD57+ T cells in acquired aplastic anemia. CDR3 and TCR beta VDJ profiling relied on a genomic DNA template. TCRdb analysed the reads with MiXCR anew, one entry per CDR3 protein. In the table there are some 170,000 distinct CDR3 sequences, roughly 48% of which are singletons. The sequencing input was sorted CD4+, CD8+, or CD8+CD57+ T cells (not recorded which) from PBMCs. The receptor set was obtained from a human donor in good health.

The genes are TRBV2 and TRBJ1-2; D remains ambiguous. V was clipped by 4 bases and J by 1 base, with 7 bases between them. The CDR3 has 13 residues. Germline V gene data show CDR1 as SNHLY and CDR2 as FYNNEI. The CDR3 nucleotides read TGTGCCAGCAGTGCCGTCAATAACTATGGCTACACCTTC. Translated, it gives CASSAVNNYGYTF.

To note about this clonotype: The germline gene is not matched at one end of the junction; a read error may be the cause. The J gene is TRBJ1-5, the V gene TRBV7-2, with D unclear. CDR1 is SGHTA and CDR2 is FQGNSA in the germline V gene. The CDR3 extends over 14 amino acids. The CDR3 sequence is CVSSLAPGSQPQHF. The CDR3 DNA is TGTGTCAGCAGCTTAGCCCCTGGGTCTCAGCCCCAGCATTTT.

V is TRBV2 and J is TRBJ1-1; no clear D. Per the germline V gene, CDR1 is SNHLY and CDR2 is FYNNEI. The length of the CDR3 is 15 residues. With 2 bases removed from V and 1 base from J, the gap between germline ends came to 11 bases. In nucleotides, the CDR3 is TGTGCCAGCAGTGAACTGCAGCATCAGAACACTGAAGCTTTCTTT. It specifies CASSELQHQNTEAFF.

The rearrangement links TRBV29-1 to TRBJ1-2; no clear D gene. Germline-derived CDR1 and CDR2 are SQVTM and ANQGSEA. Trimming left V 1 base short and J 4 bases short, with 10 bases between. The CDR3 extends over 13 amino acids. CDR3 sequence reads: CSVEGRPSYGYTF. The CDR3 nucleotides are TGCAGCGTTGAAGGGAGGCCCAGCTATGGCTACACCTTC.

This clonotype was counted a few times. This chain joins TRBV29-1 and TRBJ2-3; no clear D. The CDR3 has 10 amino acids. CDR1 SQVTM and CDR2 ANQGSEA come from the germline V gene. The V end lost 5 bases, the J end lost 7 bases, and 7 bases lay between the germline ends. CDR3 sequence reads: CSVTQHTQYF. Here the CDR3 DNA reads TGCAGCGTTACTCAGCATACGCAGTATTTT.

A single count supports this clonotype. As DNA, the CDR3 is TGTGCCATCTCCTCCAGCGGGAGTTCCTACGAGCAGTACTTC. Encoded protein: CAISSSGSSYEQYF. This sequence joins TRBV10-3 and TRBJ2-7; 8 bases agree with TRBD2. Germline lookup yields CDR1 ENHRY and CDR2 SYGVKD. The V segment lost 8 bases and the J segment 1 base; nucleotides outside the gene matches: 7. The CDR3 consists of 14 residues.

In its sample, this clonotype was seen once. The V gene is TRBV29-1, the J gene TRBJ1-2, with 12 bases aligning to TRBD1. This CDR3 is 16 amino acids long. The V gene end was trimmed by 6 bases and the J gene end by 0 bases; junction bases not matched to a gene: 8. The V gene's germline CDR1 is SQVTM and CDR2 ANQGSEA. Here the CDR3 reads CSVPGTGGLANYGYTF. The CDR3 nucleotides are TGCAGCGTCCCCGGGACAGGGGGCCTAGCTAACTATGGCTACACCTTC.

This sequence joins TRBV5-4 and TRBJ2-7; the D is unclear. The V end was cut by 4 bases, the J end by 3 bases, with 11 bases between. The CDR3 sequence is 13 residues long. Per the germline V gene, CDR1 is SGHNT and CDR2 is YYREEE (reference sequence). CDR3 region: CASSTVPGYEQYF. The CDR3 coding sequence is TGTGCCAGCAGCACCGTCCCGGGCTACGAGCAGTACTTC.

The gene calls are TRBV10-3 and TRBJ1-1; TRBD1 aligns across 10 bases. Germline CDR1 ENHRY, CDR2 SYGVKD. V dropped 8 bases and J dropped 3; count of bases not matched to a gene: 9. CDR3 length: 15 amino acids. The CDR3 here is CAIGRDRGSDTEAFF. CDR3 bases: TGTGCCATCGGACGGGACAGGGGTTCGGACACTGAAGCTTTCTTT.

This clonotype has a count of ten or more. The gene calls are TRBV20-1 and TRBJ2-3, with D tentatively TRBD1 (6 bases). The CDR3 has 12 residues. V lost 4 bases to trimming and J lost 3 bases, with 8 bases between them. The germline V gene has CDR1 DFQATT and CDR2 SNEGSKA (reference sequence). The CDR3 sequence: CSANTGTDTQYF. The DNA of the CDR3 is TGCAGTGCTAACACAGGGACAGATACGCAGTATTTT.

The V and J genes are TRBV6-5 and TRBJ1-3; D ambiguous. Germline V gives CDR1 MNHEY, CDR2 SVGAGI. The CDR3 consists of 15 residues. With 2 bases removed from V and 2 bases from J, the gap between germline ends came to 10 bases. This CDR3 is CASSYVGEAGNTIYF. The CDR3 nucleotides read TGTGCCAGCAGTTACGTCGGCGAAGCTGGAAACACCATATATTTT.

The rearrangement uses TRBV30 and TRBJ2-7; 7 nucleotides align to TRBD2. The CDR3 length is 12 residues. Per the germline V gene, CDR1 is GTSNPN and CDR2 is SVGIG (reference sequence). Trimming cost V 4 bases and J 2 bases; bases outside gene matches: 2. CDR3 in amino acids: CAWTSGAYEQYF. CDR3 coding DNA: TGTGCCTGGACTAGCGGAGCCTACGAGCAGTACTTC.

This clonotype occurred many times. The CDR3 DNA reads as TGTGCCAGCAGCTTGGGACACGCTAAGCCCCAGCATTTT. It translates to CASSLGHAKPQHF. The rearrangement links TRBV5-8 to TRBJ1-5; no reliable D call. The CDR3 covers 13 residues. From germline, CDR1 is SGHTS and CDR2 YDEGEE. Trimming pared 0 bases from V and 8 bases from J, leaving 9 bases between.

This clonotype was seen more than once but under ten times. This chain connects TRBV5-1 to TRBJ1-1, with 8 bases identical to TRBD1. The CDR3 is made up of 15 amino acids. Trimming cost V 1 base and J 3 bases; bases outside gene matches: 5. The germline CDR1 and CDR2 sequences are SGHRS and YFSETQ. CDR3 coding DNA: TGCGCCAGCAGCTTGCCGGACAGGGTGGACACTGAAGCTTTCTTT. As protein: CASSLPDRVDTEAFF.

The CDR3 DNA reads TGTGCCAGCAGCCCCCCAGGTGTCGGGGCTGGGTCACCCCTCCACTTT. Translating it yields CASSPPGVGAGSPLHF. This chain uses TRBV14 with TRBJ1-6; D might be TRBD1 (5 bases). CDR3 length: 16 amino acids. Trimming left V 4 bases short and J 10 bases short, with 20 bases between. Germline-derived CDR1 and CDR2 are SGHDN and FVKESK.

This clonotype was detected only a few times. The chain carries TRBV7-9 and TRBJ1-1, with a tentative D call TRBD1 (6 bases). The ends were cut back, 4 bases at V and 4 bases at J, with 10 bases in the middle. This CDR3 is 13 amino acids long. Per germline, CDR1 SEHNR and CDR2 FQNEAQ (reference sequence). Here the CDR3 DNA reads TGTGCCAGCAGCTCTGGACAGCCCACTGAAGCTTTCTTT. Translation gives CASSSGQPTEAFF.

The chain joins TRBV20-1 to TRBJ2-1, with a tentative D call TRBD2 (5 bases). V lost 3 bases to trimming and J lost 7 bases, with 25 bases between them. The length of the CDR3 is 17 residues. Germline V gene data show CDR1 as DFQATT and CDR2 as SNEGSKA (reference sequence). The CDR3 DNA is TGCAGTGCTAGGGCCCGGGGTGGTAGCGAGAGATTTAATGAGCAGTTCTTC. Residues: CSARARGGSERFNEQFF.

The chain combines TRBV2 with TRBJ1-3, with 7 bases identical to TRBD1. The germline V gene has CDR1 SNHLY and CDR2 FYNNEI. This CDR3 region has 14 residues. V lost 6 bases, J lost 4 bases, and 6 bases stayed unmatched. CDR3 coding DNA: TGTGCCAGCAGGATGACAGGGCCCGGAAACACCATATATTTT. It yields the protein CASRMTGPGNTIYF. Full variable domain (missing parts from reference TRBV2 and TRBJ1-3): EPEVTQTPSHQVTQMGQEVILRCVPISNHLYFYWYRQILGQKVEFLVSFYNNEISEKSEIFDDQFSVERPDGSNFTLKIRSTKLEDSAMYFCASRMTGPGNTIYFGEGSWLTVV.

This chain connects TRBV20-1 to TRBJ2-3; D may correspond to TRBD1 or TRBD2 (5 bases each). V lost 3 bases, J lost 2 bases, and 12 bases lay in between. The germline V gene has CDR1 DFQATT and CDR2 SNEGSKA (reference sequence). CDR3 size: 14 residues. CDR3 sequence: CSARDTGNTDTQYF. CDR3 sequence (DNA): TGCAGTGCTAGGGACACCGGGAACACAGATACGCAGTATTTT.

This clonotype came up a few times. A much larger clone is a single base away; this may be a read error. The CDR3 end shows no conserved phenylalanine or tryptophan, and so a read error is likely. The CDR3 spells CSAHHVSYEQFL. The CDR3 region has the DNA TGCAGTGCCCATCATGTGAGCTATGAGCAGTTCCTC. The chain couples TRBV20-1 to TRBJ2-1, with D unclear. The V and J ends lost 6 bases and 8 bases respectively, with 14 bases between them. Per germline, CDR1 DFQATT and CDR2 SNEGSKA (reference sequence). The CDR3 runs to 12 residues.

This clonotype was counted ten times or more. The V and J genes are TRBV20-1 and TRBJ1-1; D ambiguous. CDR1 and CDR2 from the germline V gene are DFQATT and SNEGSKA (reference sequence). Trimming cost V 5 bases and J 3 bases, with 4 bases left between them. This CDR3 is 10 amino acids long. The CDR3 bases are TGCAGTGCTCAGCACACTGAAGCTTTCTTT. Its translation is CSAQHTEAFF.

The genes are TRBV9 and TRBJ1-5; D remains ambiguous. Germline V gene data show CDR1 as SGDLS and CDR2 as YYNGEE. Between the trimmed V and J ends, which lost 0 bases and 7 bases, there was a span of 8 bases. CDR3 length: 13 amino acids. CDR3 bases: TGTGCCAGCAGCGTAGGGTGGCAGCAGCCCCAGCATTTT. The encoded protein is CASSVGWQQPQHF.

This clonotype was counted many times. The chain combines TRBV19 with TRBJ2-3; 8 bases agree with TRBD2. Germline-derived CDR1 and CDR2 are LNHDA and SQIVND (reference sequence). The CDR3 spans 15 residues. The J segment lost 5 bases and the V segment lost 5 bases, leaving 9 bases of the junction unmatched. CDR3 sequence (DNA): TGTGCCAGTAGTCTGCAGCGGGGGCTGGGAGATACGCAGTATTTT. Residues: CASSLQRGLGDTQYF.

V gene TRBV28 combines with J gene TRBJ2-2, with a weak D call TRBD2 (6 bases). With 3 bases removed from V and 6 bases from J, the gap between germline ends came to 8 bases. Germline V gene lookup returns CDR1 MDHEN and CDR2 SYDVKM. There are 13 residues in the CDR3. This chain's CDR3 is CASSFGTAGELFF. The CDR3 nucleotides read TGTGCCAGCAGTTTTGGGACTGCCGGGGAGCTGTTTTTT.

The chain couples TRBV19 to TRBJ1-1; TRBD1 matches at 7 bases. With V trimmed by 6 bases and J by 7 bases, 11 bases remained unmatched. The V gene's germline CDR1 is LNHDA and CDR2 SQIVND (reference sequence). This CDR3 contains 14 residues. The CDR3 sequence: CASRGLGQNVEAFF. The CDR3 DNA reads as TGTGCCAGTAGGGGCCTGGGACAGAACGTTGAAGCTTTCTTT.

This clonotype is a singleton in its sample. The rearrangement joins TRBV25-1 to TRBJ2-7; D may be TRBD2 (5 bases). Germline V CDR1 and CDR2: MGHDK, SYGVNS. CDR3 length equals 17 residues. V was cut by 1 base and J by 2 bases, with 18 bases left in between. The CDR3 nucleotides read TGTGCCAGCAGTGAATCTCCCGGGCAGCGGAGTACCTACGAGCAGTACTTC. Its translation: CASSESPGQRSTYEQYF.

This CDR3 reads CASSVGGMSYNEQFF. Here the CDR3 DNA reads TGTGCCAGCAGCGTAGGGGGGATGTCCTACAATGAGCAGTTCTTC. V usage is TRBV9 and J usage is TRBJ2-1; the D call may be TRBD1 or TRBD2 (5 bases each). The CDR3 has 15 amino acids. V gave up 0 bases and J gave up 1 base, with 8 bases separating them. CDR1 and CDR2 (germline): SGDLS, YYNGEE.